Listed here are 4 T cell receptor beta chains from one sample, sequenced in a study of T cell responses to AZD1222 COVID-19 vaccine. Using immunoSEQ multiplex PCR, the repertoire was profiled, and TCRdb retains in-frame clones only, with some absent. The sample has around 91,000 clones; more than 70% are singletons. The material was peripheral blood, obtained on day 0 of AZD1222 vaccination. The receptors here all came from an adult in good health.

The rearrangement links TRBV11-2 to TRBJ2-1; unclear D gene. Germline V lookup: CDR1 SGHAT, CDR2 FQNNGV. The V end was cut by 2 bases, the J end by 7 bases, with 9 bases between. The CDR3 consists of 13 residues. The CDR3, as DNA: TGTGCCAGCAGCTTAAGCCTTGGAAATGAGCAGTTCTTC. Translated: CASSLSLGNEQFF.

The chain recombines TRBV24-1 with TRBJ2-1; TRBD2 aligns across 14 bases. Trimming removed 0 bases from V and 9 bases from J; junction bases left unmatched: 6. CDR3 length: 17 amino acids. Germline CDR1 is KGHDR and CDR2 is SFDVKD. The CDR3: CATSDLGTSGRLVEQFF. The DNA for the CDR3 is TGTGCCACCAGTGATTTGGGGACTAGCGGGAGATTGGTTGAGCAGTTCTTC.

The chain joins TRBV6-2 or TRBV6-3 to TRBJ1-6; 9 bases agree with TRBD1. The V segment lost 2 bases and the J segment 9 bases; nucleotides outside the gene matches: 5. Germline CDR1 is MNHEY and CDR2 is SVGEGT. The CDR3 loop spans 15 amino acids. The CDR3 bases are TGTGCCAGCAGTTACCTGACAGGGGGGAGTTCACCCCTCCACTTT. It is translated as CASSYLTGGSSPLHF.

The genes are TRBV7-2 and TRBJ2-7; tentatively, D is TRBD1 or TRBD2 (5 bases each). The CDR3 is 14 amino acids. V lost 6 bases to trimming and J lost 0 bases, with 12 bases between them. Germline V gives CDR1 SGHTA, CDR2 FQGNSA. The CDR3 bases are TGTGCCAGCAGTTTCGGGACGATCTCCTACGAGCAGTACTTC. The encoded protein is CASSFGTISYEQYF.